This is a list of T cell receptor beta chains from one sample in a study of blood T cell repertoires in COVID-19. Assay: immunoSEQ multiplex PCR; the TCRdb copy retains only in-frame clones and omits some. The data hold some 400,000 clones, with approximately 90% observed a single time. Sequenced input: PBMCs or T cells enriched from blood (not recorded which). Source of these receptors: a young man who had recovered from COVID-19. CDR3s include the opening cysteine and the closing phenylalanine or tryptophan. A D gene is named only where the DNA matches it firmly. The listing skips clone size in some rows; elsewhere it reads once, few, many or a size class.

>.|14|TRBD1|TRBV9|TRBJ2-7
TGTGCCAGCAGCGTAGTGGACAGGGGCTACGAGCAGTACTTC
CASSVVDRGYEQYF
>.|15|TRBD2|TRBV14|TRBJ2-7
TGTGCCAGCAGCCAAACTAGCGGGAGCGGGTACGAGCAGTACTTC
CASSQTSGSGYEQYF
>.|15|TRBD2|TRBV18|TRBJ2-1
TGTGCCAGCTCACTAGGACTAGCGGGAAACAATGAGCAGTTCTTC
CASSLGLAGNNEQFF
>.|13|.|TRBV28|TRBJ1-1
TGTGCCAGCAGCATCCCCCCGAACACTGAAGCTTTCTTT
CASSIPPNTEAFF
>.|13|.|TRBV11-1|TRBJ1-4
TGTGCCAGCAGCTCAGGAGGTGAAGAAAAACTGTTTTTT
CASSSGGEEKLFF
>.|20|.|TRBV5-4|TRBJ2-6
TGTGCCAGCAGCTTTGACCCCTCCCTACTATTCATTACTGGGGCCAACGTCCTGACTTTC
CASSFDPSLLFITGANVLTF
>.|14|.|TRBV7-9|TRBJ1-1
TGTGCCAGCAGCTCCCAAGGTCGGGGAGCTGAAGCTTTCTTT
CASSSQGRGAEAFF
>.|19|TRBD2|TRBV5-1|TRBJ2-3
TGCGCCAGCAGCCAAGGACTAGCGGGAGGGCGTCTGAGCACAGATACGCAGTATTTT
CASSQGLAGGRLSTDTQYF
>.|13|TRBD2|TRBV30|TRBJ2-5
TGTGCCTGGAAAGCGGGAGGGGTTGAGACCCAGTACTTC
CAWKAGGVETQYF
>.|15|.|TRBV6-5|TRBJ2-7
TGTGCCAGCAGTTACTCGCGCGGCTCCGTCTACGCGCAGTACTTC
CASSYSRGSVYAQYF
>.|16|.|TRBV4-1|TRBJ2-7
TGCGCCAGCAGCCAAGAGGCGGACAGAGTGTACTACGAGCAGTACTTC
CASSQEADRVYYEQYF
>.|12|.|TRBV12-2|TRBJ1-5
TGTGCAAGGGACAGGGGAACTCAGCCCCAGCATTTT
CARDRGTQPQHF
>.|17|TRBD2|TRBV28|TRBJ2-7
TGTGCCAGCAGTTTATTCCAGCGGGAGGGCCTATTCGACGAGCAGTACTTC
CASSLFQREGLFDEQYF
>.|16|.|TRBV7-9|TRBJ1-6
TGTGCCTGGGGAGGAAGTCCAGATACGAGTAATTCACCCCTCCACTTT
CAWGGSPDTSNSPLHF
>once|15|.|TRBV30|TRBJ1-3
TGTGCCTGGAGCCGAGGACACTCGAAGGGCAACACCATATATTTT
CAWSRGHSKGNTIYF
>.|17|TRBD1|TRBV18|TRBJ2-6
TGTGCCAGCTCACCAGGACAGGGGGCGGCTGGGGCCAACGTCCTGACTTTC
CASSPGQGAAGANVLTF
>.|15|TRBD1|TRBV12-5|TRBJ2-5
TGTGCTAGTGGTATGGGACAGGGGAGAGGAGAGACCCAGTACTTC
CASGMGQGRGETQYF
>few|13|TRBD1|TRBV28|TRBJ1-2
TGTGCCAGCAGCATAGACAGGGCTAATGGCTACACCTTC
CASSIDRANGYTF
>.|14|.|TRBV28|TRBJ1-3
TGTGCCAGCAAAACAGGGTACTCTGGAAACACCATATATTTT
CASKTGYSGNTIYF
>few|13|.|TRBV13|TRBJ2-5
TGTGCCAGCAGCCCCGGGAATCAAGAGACCCAGTACTTC
CASSPGNQETQYF
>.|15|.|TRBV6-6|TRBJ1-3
TGTGCCAGCAGTTACGGACTCGGTTCTGGAAACACCATATATTTT
CASSYGLGSGNTIYF
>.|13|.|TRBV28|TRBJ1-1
TGTGCCAGCAGTTTAATAGACAGAGGTGAAGCTTTCTTT
CASSLIDRGEAFF
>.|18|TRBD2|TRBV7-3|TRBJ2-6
TGTGCCAGCAGCCGTCTAGCGGGCAAAAGCTCTGGGGCCAACGTCCTGACTTTC
CASSRLAGKSSGANVLTF